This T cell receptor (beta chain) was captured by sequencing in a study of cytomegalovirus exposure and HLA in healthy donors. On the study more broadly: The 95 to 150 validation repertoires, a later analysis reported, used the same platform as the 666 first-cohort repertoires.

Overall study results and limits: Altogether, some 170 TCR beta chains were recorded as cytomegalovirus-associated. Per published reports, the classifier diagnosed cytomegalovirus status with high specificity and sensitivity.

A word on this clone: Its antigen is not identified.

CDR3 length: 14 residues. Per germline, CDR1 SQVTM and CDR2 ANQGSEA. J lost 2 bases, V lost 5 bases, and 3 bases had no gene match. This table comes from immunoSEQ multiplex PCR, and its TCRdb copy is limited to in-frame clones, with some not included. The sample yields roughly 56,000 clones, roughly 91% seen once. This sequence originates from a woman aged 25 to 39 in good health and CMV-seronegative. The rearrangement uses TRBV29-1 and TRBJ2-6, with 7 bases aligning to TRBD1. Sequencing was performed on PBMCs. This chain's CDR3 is CSVQQGTGANVLTF. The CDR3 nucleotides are TGCAGCGTTCAACAGGGGACTGGGGCCAACGTCCTGACTTTC.